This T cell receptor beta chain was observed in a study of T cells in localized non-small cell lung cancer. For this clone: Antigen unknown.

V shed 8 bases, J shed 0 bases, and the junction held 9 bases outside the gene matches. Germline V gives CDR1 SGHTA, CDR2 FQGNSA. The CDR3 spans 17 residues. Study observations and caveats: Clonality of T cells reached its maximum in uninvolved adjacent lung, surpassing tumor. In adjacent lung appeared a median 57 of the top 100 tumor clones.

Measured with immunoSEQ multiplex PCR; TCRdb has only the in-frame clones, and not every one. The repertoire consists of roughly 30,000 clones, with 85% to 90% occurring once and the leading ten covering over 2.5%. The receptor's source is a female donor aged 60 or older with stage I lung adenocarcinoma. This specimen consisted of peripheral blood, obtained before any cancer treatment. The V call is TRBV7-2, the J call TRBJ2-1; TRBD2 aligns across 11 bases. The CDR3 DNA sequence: TGTGCCAGCGGTATAGCGGGAGGGCCCTACTCCTACAATGAGCAGTTCTTC. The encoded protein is CASGIAGGPYSYNEQFF.